These T cell receptor beta chains were read from a single sample in a study of spatial heterogeneity in lung cancer. TCRdb itself ran the 5' RACE reads through MiXCR, one entry per CDR3 protein. The repertoire holds about 22,000 distinct CDR3 sequences, with approximately 5.8% as singletons. The starting material was PBMCs, obtained at surgery. The source of these receptors is a male donor with early-stage non-small cell lung cancer. Each CDR3 is given with its conserved first and last residue. The D gene is left open where the match is weak. Size is omitted from some rows. Given values are once, few, many or a class for expanded clones.

TRBD1,few,TRBV10-3,TRBJ2-2,CAISGQGLSDTGELFF,TGTGCCATCAGTGGACAGGGCCTTTCGGACACCGGGGAGCTGTTTTTT
NA,many,TRBV7-2,TRBJ2-2,CASSPRVFTGELFF,TGTGCCAGCAGCCCTCGGGTTTTCACCGGGGAGCTGTTTTTT
TRBD1,NA,TRBV19,TRBJ2-5,CASRATGWFGTQYF,TGTGCCAGTAGGGCGACAGGGTGGTTTGGGACCCAGTACTTC
TRBD1,many,TRBV7-2,TRBJ2-1,CASSSPRDRGFNEQFF,TGTGCCAGCAGCTCACCCCGGGACAGGGGTTTCAATGAGCAGTTCTTC
TRBD1,few,TRBV5-1,TRBJ2-7,CASSLRDSNYEQYF,TGCGCCAGCAGCCTCCGGGACAGCAACTACGAGCAGTACTTC
NA,many,TRBV3-2,TRBJ2-2,CASSQQQGATSGRLTGELFF,TGTGCCAGCAGCCAACAACAGGGGGCGACTAGCGGGAGGCTCACCGGGGAGCTGTTTTTT
NA,few,TRBV5-1,TRBJ2-7,CASSFNSNYEQYF,TGCGCCAGCAGCTTTAACAGCAACTACGAGCAGTACTTC
NA,many,TRBV7-2,TRBJ2-3,CASSLAKKGVGTDTQYF,TGTGCCAGCAGCTTAGCCAAAAAGGGTGTGGGGACAGATACGCAGTATTTT
TRBD2,many,TRBV6-2/TRBV6-3,TRBJ2-4,CASSSGTSGAKNIQYF,TGTGCCAGCAGTTCGGGGACTAGCGGGGCCAAAAACATTCAGTACTTC
TRBD1,NA,TRBV7-9,TRBJ2-3,CASSAGQGGKPPSTDTQYF,TGTGCCAGCAGCGCGGGACAGGGGGGAAAACCGCCTAGCACAGATACGCAGTATTTT
NA,many,TRBV28,TRBJ1-1,CASIQRGNTEAFF,TGTGCCAGCATCCAGCGGGGAAACACTGAAGCTTTCTTT
NA,many,TRBV9,TRBJ2-4,CASSAITGIQGPYF,TGTGCCAGCAGCGCCATTACCGGGATCCAGGGTCCGTACTTC
TRBD1,many,TRBV10-1,TRBJ2-7,CASKVTGTVYEQYF,TGCGCCAGCAAAGTTACCGGGACAGTTTACGAGCAGTACTTC
NA,many,TRBV20-1,TRBJ1-5,CSALGQINQPQHF,TGCAGTGCCCTAGGACAGATCAATCAGCCCCAGCATTTT
TRBD1,many,TRBV3-1,TRBJ2-5,CASSYRDRGRETQYF,TGTGCCAGCAGCTACCGGGACAGGGGAAGAGAGACCCAGTACTTC
NA,many,TRBV6-2/TRBV6-3,TRBJ1-1,CASSYTVNTEAFF,TGTGCCAGCAGTTACACAGTGAACACTGAAGCTTTCTTT
NA,many,TRBV20-1,TRBJ1-4,CSARMGANEKLFF,TGCAGTGCTAGAATGGGGGCTAATGAAAAACTGTTTTTT
TRBD1,NA,TRBV12-3/TRBV12-4,TRBJ1-2,CASSTLGRGDYGYTF,TGTGCCAGCAGTACCCTTGGCAGGGGGGACTATGGCTACACCTTC
NA,medium-sized,TRBV12-3/TRBV12-4,TRBJ2-1,CASASSGLLNEQFF,TGTGCCAGCGCCTCGTCGGGACTTCTGAATGAGCAGTTCTTC
TRBD1,many,TRBV10-3,TRBJ2-2,CAISEQGANTGELFF,TGTGCCATCAGTGAGCAGGGGGCTAACACCGGGGAGCTGTTTTTT
TRBD1,NA,TRBV7-3,TRBJ2-7,CASSSGQGTTEQYF,TGTGCCAGCAGCTCGGGACAGGGGACCACCGAGCAGTACTTC
NA,many,TRBV5-8,TRBJ2-3,CASSLLDTQYF,TGTGCCAGCAGCCTGCTAGATACGCAGTATTTT
TRBD1,many,TRBV27,TRBJ2-7,CASSLDRNTYEQYF,TGTGCCAGCAGTTTGGACAGGAATACCTACGAGCAGTACTTC
NA,many,TRBV5-4,TRBJ2-3,CASSWSVGSSEDTQYF,TGTGCCAGCAGCTGGAGTGTGGGGAGTTCAGAGGATACGCAGTATTTT
TRBD1,many,TRBV6-2/TRBV6-3,TRBJ1-1,CASSAGTGRNTEAFF,TGTGCCAGCAGTGCCGGGACAGGGAGGAACACTGAAGCTTTCTTC
NA,many,TRBV29-1,TRBJ1-5,CSVEDQDQPQHF,TGCAGCGTTGAAGACCAGGATCAGCCCCAGCATTTT
TRBD1,many,TRBV2,TRBJ2-2,CASTRQGDTGELFF,TGTGCCAGCACCAGACAGGGTGACACCGGGGAGCTGTTTTTT
NA,many,TRBV2,TRBJ2-7,CASSRDTSSYEQYF,TGTGCCAGCAGTCGGGACACCAGCTCCTACGAGCAGTACTTC